This T cell receptor beta chain was sequenced for a study of T cells in Graves' hyperthyroidism and ophthalmopathy. Study-wide points: Blood shared most expanded thyroid clonotypes above 0.001. Separation of ophthalmopathy from stable hyperthyroidism was achieved by a 13 V-J model.

Comment on this clonotype: The target antigen is unknown.

Criteria for exclusion of patients were uncontrolled infection, other autoimmune disease, pregnancy or lactation. Researchers took RNA transcripts and amplified the TCR beta CDR3 regions from them. The HTBI primer set served for first-round RT-PCR of the TCR CDR3. MiXCR was run by TCRdb on the multiplex PCR reads, yielding one entry per CDR3 protein. The data hold tens of thousands of distinct CDR3 sequences, with around 48% observed a single time. CDR1 is MNHNY and CDR2 is SVGAGI in the germline V gene (reference sequence). This CDR3 region has 12 residues. The trim removed 5 bases at V and 9 bases at J, leaving 3 bases unmatched.

The receptor was isolated from a woman in her fifties or sixties with Graves' ophthalmopathy. Sequenced: blood. The V and J genes are TRBV6-6 and TRBJ2-3; 9 nucleotides line up with TRBD1. The CDR3 sequence is CASSLGQGTQYF. For the CDR3, the DNA is TGTGCCAGCAGTCTAGGACAGGGGACGCAGTATTTT.